This T cell receptor (beta chain) emerged from a study of identifying expanded T cells in peripheral blood. CDR1 GTSNPN and CDR2 SVGIG come from the germline V gene (reference sequence). V trimming: 4 bases; J trimming: 5 bases; junction bases outside the gene matches: 7. The CDR3 is made up of 13 amino acids. This clone occurred once. Its antigen is not known. Collection occurred without any documented infections or immune events in donors. Assay used: immunoSEQ multiplex PCR; TCRdb lists only in-frame clones, some missing. The sample lists approximately 91,000 clones; roughly 88% were seen once. Findings and limits, study-wide: Differentially abundant clones: about 1.2 between replicates, 16.4 at approximately 14 days, around 20 at four.

This receptor was identified in a person aged 18 to 75 in good health. Material: blood. V gene TRBV30 combines with J gene TRBJ1-2, with 7 bases identical to TRBD1. CDR3 residues: CAWNLRGVYGYTF. In nucleotides, the CDR3 is TGTGCCTGGAACCTCAGGGGGGTTTATGGCTACACCTTC.